This T cell receptor beta chain was obtained from a study of T cells in Graves' hyperthyroidism and ophthalmopathy. This clonotype has just one count. TCR beta CDR3 regions were amplified from RNA. Using the HTBI primer set, a first-round RT-PCR was run on the TCR CDR3. TCRdb itself ran the multiplex PCR reads through MiXCR, one entry per CDR3 protein. This sample yields a few hundred thousand distinct CDR3 sequences, of which roughly 18% are seen a single time; around 50% belongs to the top ten. Criteria for exclusion of patients were uncontrolled infection, other autoimmune disease, pregnancy or lactation. The clonotype originates from a woman aged 50 to 60 with Graves' hyperthyroidism. The sequenced sample was blood.

This CDR3 reads CASGGLAGGPNTGELFF. DNA of the CDR3: TGTGCCAGCGGGGGACTAGCGGGAGGGCCGAACACCGGGGAGCTGTTTTTT. The chain recombines TRBV6-1 with TRBJ2-2; 16 bases fit TRBD2. V lost 8 bases, J lost 0 bases, and 3 bases stayed unmatched. The CDR3 sequence is 17 residues long. Germline CDR1 and CDR2: MNHNS and SASEGT.